This T cell receptor beta chain emerged from a study of T cell repertoires in aging, cancer and after chemotherapy. Whole-study context: Repeat sampling of healthy donors over several months to years showed clear clonal overlap. Study findings and constraints: Across the chemotherapy interval, each cancer cohort showed higher median generation probability, suggesting thymic rebound. Age-matched healthy donors had significantly more diverse, less clonal blood TCR repertoires than untreated cancer patients. Healthy donors lost TCR diversity with age mainly through richness, cancer patients through richness and evenness.

Only a few counts were recorded for this clonotype. Its antigen is as yet unknown. The template was genomic DNA from peripheral blood, not RNA. Trimming pared 0 bases from V and 2 bases from J, leaving 16 bases between. The CDR3 consists of 17 residues. Germline values: CDR1 SEHNR, CDR2 FQNEAQ (reference sequence). TRB rearrangements spanning V, D and J were amplified using mixed TRB-A/B primers. TCRdb reprocessed the multiplex PCR reads via MiXCR and lists one record per CDR3 protein. The table includes 9,500 to 11,000 distinct CDR3 sequences, 20% to 30% detected once. The clonotype originates from a human donor in good health. The sample consisted of blood. The chain employs TRBV7-9 and TRBJ2-5; D unresolved. CDR3 in amino acids: CASSLAARSYRQETQYF. CDR3 nucleotide sequence: TGTGCCAGCAGCTTAGCGGCGAGGTCTTACAGACAAGAGACCCAGTACTTC.